Included here is one T cell receptor beta chain sequence, with context. Its antigen is undetermined. This record belongs to a study of cytomegalovirus exposure and HLA in healthy donors. General study results and limits: Cytomegalovirus association was listed for 164 TCR beta chains.

This CDR3 has 15 residues. Germline assignment: CDR1 MRHNA and CDR2 SNTAGT. Trimming cost V 2 bases and J 4 bases; bases outside gene matches: 1. PCR amplification relied on 60 Vbeta primers (plus 13 Jbeta primers). Sequenced by immunoSEQ multiplex PCR; TCRdb stores in-frame clones only, minus some. This repertoire includes tens of thousands of clones. The sample consisted of PBMCs. The source is a female donor in good health and CMV-seropositive. The chain couples TRBV6-4 to TRBJ2-3, with 12 bases fitting TRBD2. CDR3 coding DNA: TGTGCCAGCAGTGACGCTAGCGGGGGGGCAGATACGCAGTATTTT. Encoded protein: CASSDASGGADTQYF.